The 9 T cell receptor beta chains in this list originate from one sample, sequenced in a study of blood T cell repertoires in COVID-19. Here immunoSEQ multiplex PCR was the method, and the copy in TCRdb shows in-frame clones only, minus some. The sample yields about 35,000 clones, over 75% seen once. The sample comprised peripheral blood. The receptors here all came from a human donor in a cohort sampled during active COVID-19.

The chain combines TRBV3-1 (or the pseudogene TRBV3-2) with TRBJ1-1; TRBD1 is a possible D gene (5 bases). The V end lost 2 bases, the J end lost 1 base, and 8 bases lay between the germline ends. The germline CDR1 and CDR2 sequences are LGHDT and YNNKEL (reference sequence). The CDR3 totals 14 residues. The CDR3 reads CASSQYRRNTEAFF. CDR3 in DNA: TGTGCCAGCAGCCAATACAGGAGGAACACTGAAGCTTTCTTT.

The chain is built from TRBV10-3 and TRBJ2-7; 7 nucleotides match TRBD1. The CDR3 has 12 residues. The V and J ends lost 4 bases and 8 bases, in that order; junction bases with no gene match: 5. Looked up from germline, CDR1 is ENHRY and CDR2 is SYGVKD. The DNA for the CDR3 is TGTGCCATCAGTGGCGACAGGGAGAAGCAGTACTTC. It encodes CAISGDREKQYF.

Here the CDR3 reads CASSTKTSGTSTDTQYF. CDR3 nucleotides: TGTGCCAGCAGCACAAAGACTAGCGGGACTAGCACAGATACGCAGTATTTT. V is TRBV5-4 and J is TRBJ2-3; 11 nucleotides line up with TRBD2. V shed 4 bases, J shed 0 bases, and the junction held 7 bases outside the gene matches. This CDR3 region has 17 residues. CDR1 is SGHNT and CDR2 is YYREEE in the germline V gene (reference sequence).

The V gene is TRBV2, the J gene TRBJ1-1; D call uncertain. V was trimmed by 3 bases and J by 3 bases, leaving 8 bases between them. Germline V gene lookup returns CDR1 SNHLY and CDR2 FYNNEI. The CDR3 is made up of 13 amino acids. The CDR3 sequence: CASSETDYTEAFF. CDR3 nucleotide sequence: TGTGCCAGCAGTGAGACGGACTACACTGAAGCTTTCTTT.

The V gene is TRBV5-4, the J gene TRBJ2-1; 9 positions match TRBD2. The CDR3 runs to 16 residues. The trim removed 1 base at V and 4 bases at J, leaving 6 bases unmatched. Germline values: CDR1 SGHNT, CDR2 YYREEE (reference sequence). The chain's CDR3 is CASSLTRGGQYNEQFF. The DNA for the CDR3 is TGTGCCAGCAGCTTGACGCGGGGGGGCCAGTACAATGAGCAGTTCTTC. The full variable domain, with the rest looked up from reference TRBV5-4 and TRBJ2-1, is ETGVTQSPTHLIKTRGQQVTLRCSSQSGHNTVSWYQQALGQGPQFIFQYYREEENGRGNFPPRFSGLQFPNYSSELNVNALELDDSALYLCASSLTRGGQYNEQFFGPGTRLTVL.

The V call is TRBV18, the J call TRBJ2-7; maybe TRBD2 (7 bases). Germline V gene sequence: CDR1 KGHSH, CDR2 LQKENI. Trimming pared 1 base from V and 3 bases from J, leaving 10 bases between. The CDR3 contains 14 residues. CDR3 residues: CASSPLGGGYEQYF. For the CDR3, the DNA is TGTGCCAGCTCACCACTAGGGGGGGGCTACGAGCAGTACTTC.

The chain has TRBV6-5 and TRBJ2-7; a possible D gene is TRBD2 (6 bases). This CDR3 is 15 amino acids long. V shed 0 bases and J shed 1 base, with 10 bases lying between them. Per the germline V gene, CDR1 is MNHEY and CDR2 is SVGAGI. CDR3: CASSYSKAGSYEQYF. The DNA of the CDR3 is TGTGCCAGCAGTTACTCGAAGGCGGGATCCTACGAGCAGTACTTC.

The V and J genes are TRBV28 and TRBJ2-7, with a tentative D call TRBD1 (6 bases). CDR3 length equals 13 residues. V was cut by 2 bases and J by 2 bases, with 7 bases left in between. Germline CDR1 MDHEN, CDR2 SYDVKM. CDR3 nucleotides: TGTGCCAGCAGTTTAACAGGGCCCTACGAGCAGTACTTC. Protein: CASSLTGPYEQYF. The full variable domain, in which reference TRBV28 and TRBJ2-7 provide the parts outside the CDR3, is DVKVTQSSRYLVKRTGEKVFLECVQDMDHENMFWYRQDPGLGLRLIYFSYDVKMKEKGDIPEGYSVSREKKERFSLILESASTNQTSMYLCASSLTGPYEQYFGPGTRLTVT.

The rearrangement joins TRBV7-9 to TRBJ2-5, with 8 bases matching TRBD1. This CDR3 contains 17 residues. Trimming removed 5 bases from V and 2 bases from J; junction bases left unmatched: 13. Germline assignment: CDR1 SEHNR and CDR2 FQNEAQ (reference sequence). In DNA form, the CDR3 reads TGTGCCAGCAGCGTCGATACAGGGGGGATTGGGCAAGAGACCCAGTACTTC. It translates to CASSVDTGGIGQETQYF.